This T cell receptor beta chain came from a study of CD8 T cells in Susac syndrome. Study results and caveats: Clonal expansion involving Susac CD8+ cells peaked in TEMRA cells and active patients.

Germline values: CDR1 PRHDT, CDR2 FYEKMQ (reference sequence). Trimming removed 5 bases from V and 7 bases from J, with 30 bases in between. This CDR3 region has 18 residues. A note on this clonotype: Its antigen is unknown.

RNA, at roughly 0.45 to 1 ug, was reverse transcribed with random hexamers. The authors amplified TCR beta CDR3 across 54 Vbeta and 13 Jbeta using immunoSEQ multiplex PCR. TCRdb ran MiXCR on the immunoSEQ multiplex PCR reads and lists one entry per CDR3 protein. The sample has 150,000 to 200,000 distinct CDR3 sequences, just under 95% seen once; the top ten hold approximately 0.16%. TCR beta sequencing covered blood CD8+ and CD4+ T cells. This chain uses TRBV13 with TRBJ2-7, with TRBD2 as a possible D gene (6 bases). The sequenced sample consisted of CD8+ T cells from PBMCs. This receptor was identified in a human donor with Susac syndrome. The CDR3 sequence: CASSPSLLSGGLSGEQYF. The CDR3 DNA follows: TGTGCCAGCAGCCCATCCCTTCTTAGCGGTGGCCTCTCGGGAGAGCAGTACTTC.